This T cell receptor (beta chain) was retrieved from a study of cytomegalovirus exposure and HLA in healthy donors (TCRdb year 2017). Notes on the research overall: According to an earlier analysis of a few hundred of the donors, about 180 million T cells yielded roughly 110 million unique TCR beta sequences and approximately 300 Gb of sequence data. Typing coverage varied by locus: roughly 620-630 donors for A, B, C, DRB1 and DQB1; approximately 520 for DQA1; 606 for DPA1; more than 450 for DPB1. Every repertoire in the discovery cohort had been generated on one and the same sequencing platform. The study was designed to test whether signatures of past pathogen exposure could be identified by cataloging public T cell receptors. Donor age, sex, ethnicity and CMV serostatus were collected together with the repertoire data. An earlier analysis of fewer than 750 of the donors used high-throughput TCR beta sequencing to judge whether each TCR beta V gene segment behaved as functional or pseudogenic. Of the 300 to 500 genotyped donors, roughly 76% were placed in the genetic ancestry cluster associated with self-reported Caucasian donors. To study patterns of TCR occurrence, a later analysis re-analyzed previously published TCR beta repertoires from 600 to 750 donors and added high-resolution HLA genotyping. The T cell repertoires of around 670 subjects were profiled by immunosequencing and related to cytomegalovirus serostatus. An early release that covered about 600 HLA-typed donors contained approximately 300 gigabases of sequencing data and 85 million to 100 million unique TCR sequences. The study combined high-throughput TCR immunosequencing, statistical association of individual TCRs with disease status, and machine learning to predict cytomegalovirus infection status. A later genetic analysis used genome-wide SNP genotypes for about 55% of the 666 donors, treating that subset as a discovery cohort. Among some 400 genotyped donors of the cohort, an average of roughly 240,000 unique TCR beta nucleotide sequences were sequenced per donor, 15% to 20% of them non-productive. A separate validation cohort of more than 100 different subjects was used in addition to the approximately 610-subject first cohort. HLA typing included class I and class II loci at four-digit resolution. Rather than drawing on any new phenotypic data, the later analysis identified candidate immune exposures from TCR beta sequences and the way those sequences occurred across donors. About five DR-DQ haplotypes were treated as single units for association and clustering because of strong linkage in the cohort. On the study overall, not on this receptor specifically: When HLA alleles, especially DR and DQ, strongly co-occurred, TCR associations were difficult to assign to individual alleles. In a later analysis, TCR association rates were found to vary across HLA loci, with the most associated TCRs seen for DRB1 alleles and the fewest for HLA-C alleles. A later analysis reported that several top co-occurrence clusters appeared linked to parvovirus B19, influenza, CMV and Epstein-Barr virus. Correlated functional status among segregating V segments might reflect linkage disequilibrium, but an unknown experimental factor could not be ruled out. The study listed 150 to 200 TCR beta chains as associated with cytomegalovirus. Specific HLA alleles were associated with 15,000 to 20,000 TCR beta sequences at a false discovery rate of 0.05 in a later analysis. A later analysis found that most CMV-associated TCR beta chains appeared HLA-restricted, with HLA associations seemingly driven largely by CMV exposure. Across donors, most TCR sequences were observed very rarely, whereas some public TCRs were present in many individuals. According to the authors, the approach could potentially be generalized to other disease states and immunological phenotypes. In both the original and validation cohorts, the classifier was reported to diagnose cytomegalovirus status with high specificity and sensitivity. Because some donors lacked HLA typing at each locus, the association tests relied only on the typed subset. The cohort was sequenced for TCR beta chains only, and without alpha or paired-chain data the features that could be detected were limited. Because counts were too low, about 18 rarely observed V segments, including chromosome 9 orphons, were excluded from the earlier analysis of some 540 of the donors. A further reported finding was that TCR beta sequences accurately predicted the HLA-A and HLA-B alleles for most subjects in the first cohort. The presence/absence analyses assumed that sequencing depth was roughly uniform across donors, and that assumption may not be true. In vitro tests confirmed that a few of the cytomegalovirus-associated TCR beta chains recognize cytomegalovirus antigens. An earlier analysis of some 560 of the donors showed that most TCR beta V segments appeared in productive rearrangements either about 87% or about 30% of the time, which broadly matched IMGT annotations. A later analysis found that HLA-associated TCR beta chains were more clonally expanded and had lower generation probabilities than equally common non-associated chains. CMV serostatus was the only immune exposure information available for the cohort. An association between a missense DCLRE1C variant and V-gene and J-gene trimming of TCR beta chains was found in a later genetic analysis and replicated in an independent cohort. The 87-base-pair reads could not distinguish some IMGT-functional V segments, including TRBV6-2 and TRBV6-3, so those segments were excluded. A cluster of highly shared sequence variants was judged likely to represent a technical artifact of the sequencing pipeline. A later genetic analysis reported fewer N-insertions in productive TCRs among donors in an Asian-associated ancestry cluster than the roughly 720-donor mean.

In total, approximately 700 healthy bone marrow donors made up the cohort. At the time of sampling, every cohort member was nominally healthy, though immune exposures that went unrecorded were likely present. The donor tested CMV seronegative and was one of the 352 seronegative cohort members. A peripheral blood sample was collected from each donor, and TCR beta sequencing was performed on peripheral blood mononuclear cells. Genomic DNA was extracted from the blood cell samples with the Qiagen DNeasy Blood Extraction Kit. Receptors were amplified or captured by the immunoSEQ multiplex PCR assay. The multiplex PCR relied on a mix of 60 forward primers for TCR Vbeta segments and 13 reverse primers for TCR Jbeta segments. The CDR3 region of rearranged TCR beta genes was amplified from genomic DNA with a multiplex PCR assay. On the Illumina HiSeq System, the amplified TCR beta libraries were sequenced as 87-base-pair reads. From the authors' description of their analysis: Across the 670 or so repertoires, a later analysis counted approximately 83 million unique TCR beta chains, about 10 million of which were shared by at least two donors. To remove PCR and sequencing errors, raw reads were error-corrected and collapsed into unique sequences using a nearest-neighbor algorithm that merged closely related sequences. V, D and J gene segments were assigned by aligning CDR3 sequences to IMGT reference sequences. Each retained sequence needed at least a six-nucleotide match to both a V gene segment and a J gene segment. Rearrangements were classified as productive when the CDR3 lacked stop codons and remained in frame with V and J, and all other rearrangements were classified as non-productive. CDR3 was defined by IMGT convention, running from the second conserved V-encoded cysteine to the conserved J-encoded phenylalanine. In an earlier analysis of just under 600 of the donors, sequences lacking an unambiguous match to a single V gene segment were excluded. In an earlier analysis of approximately 610 of the donors, V segments were called functional above 56.7% productive rearrangements and were called segregating when the between-donor standard deviation exceeded 5%. A statistical classification framework was developed to diagnose cytomegalovirus status using the catalog of TCR beta chain sequences. A later analysis assigned V and J genes by comparing TCR nucleotide sequences with IMGT/GENE-DB human TR gene sequences. In a later analysis, CDR3 sequences and most-parsimonious VDJ recombination scenarios were assigned using the TCRdist pipeline. A later analysis defined each TCR beta chain by its CDR3 amino acid sequence plus V-gene family, and excluded reads lacking a unique V-gene family. A later analysis removed roughly 590 highly shared, low-generation-probability nucleotide sequences to deal with suspected cross-contamination and a sequencing artifact. A later analysis calculated a clonal expansion index for each public chain from normalized within-repertoire ranks of inferred template counts. In a later analysis, generation probabilities were computed with a VDJ recombination model fitted to out-of-frame rearrangements, and the resulting probabilities were checked against IGoR. In a later analysis, hypergeometric tests were used to score TCR-TCR, TCR-HLA and TCR-CMV co-occurrence, with a repertoire-size bias correction applied to TCR pairs. False discovery rates were estimated in a later analysis by permuting HLA or CMV assignments 20 times. In a later analysis, co-occurring TCRs were grouped using DBSCAN, and TCRdist sequence similarity was added for clustering within HLA-allele-positive subsets. For co-occurrence clustering, repertoires with fewer than 30,000 or more than 120,000 public chains were excluded, along with a handful of repertoires with anomalous nucleotide sharing. TCRdb took over this immuneACCESS table, retaining in-frame rearrangements with V and J assigned. Such tables are incomplete; in checked studies, under half of the missing clones stem from an unresolved V gene, and the remainder is unexplained. That table furnishes V, J and clone size, whereas the DNA furnished D and trimming. This sample comprises roughly 58,000 clones, roughly 80% of them detected only once. Of the sample, about 4% is held by the ten largest clones.

In regard to this clone: The antigen it recognizes is unknown. Qualities for individual bases were not recorded, and no much larger clone is one base off.

Including the terminal cysteine and phenylalanine, the CDR3 comprises 13 residues. The CDR3 DNA has 39 bases and is translated from base 1. CDR1 and CDR2 are read off the germline V gene as MNHNS and SASEGT. Trimming takes 3 bases from V and 8 bases from J, and the germline ends sit 13 bases apart. The receptor chain draws on TRBV6-1 and TRBJ1-2; possibly the D gene is TRBD1, per 5 matching bases. This receptor was taken from a woman in her thirties or forties in good health and CMV-seronegative. Specimen: PBMCs. The nucleotide sequence is TGTGCCAGCAGTGAGGTGACAACAGGCGGCTACACCTTC. This gives the protein CASSEVTTGGYTF.